Listed below are T cell receptor beta chains from one sample, sequenced in a study of blood T cells in healthy people across ages. TCRdb passed the 5' RACE reads through MiXCR, listing each CDR3 protein once. The data show roughly 1.6 million distinct CDR3 sequences, almost 35% seen once. The source material was blood. The receptors come from a woman in her 30s in good health. The conserved cysteine and the conserved F or W are not part of the CDR3 here.

>16|TRBV20-1|TRBJ2-1
SASRPAQGRDSYNEQF
>10|TRBV29-1|TRBJ2-6
SVESGANILT
>13|TRBV13|TRBJ1-1
ASSLEWGRETEAF
>14|TRBV5-6|TRBJ2-1
ASSLGTGGFNNEQF
>14|TRBV5-4|NA
ASSPRDRGDKETQY
>13|TRBV19|TRBJ2-5
ASSTDGGGAETQY
>13|TRBV12-3/TRBV12-4|TRBJ2-3
ASSPQGRVADTQY
>14|TRBV20-1|TRBJ2-5
SASRQGAPTRETQY
>10|TRBV12-3/TRBV12-4|TRBJ2-1
ASSFPGFEQF
>12|TRBV15|TRBJ2-1
ATSRFRSYNEQF
>10|TRBV4-2|TRBJ2-5
ASGKFQETQY
>13|TRBV7-7|TRBJ2-5
ASSLGGTGTETQY
>12|TRBV18|TRBJ1-4
ASSPPATNEKLF
>13|TRBV3-1|TRBJ2-5
ASSQVWDYQETQY
>14|TRBV20-1|TRBJ1-2
SARESQGAYRYGYT
>11|TRBV6-1|TRBJ1-2
ASSATSYYGYT
>14|TRBV4-1|NA
ASSPFRTGTSHEQY
>15|TRBV3-1|TRBJ2-1
ASSQGRTSGVYNEQF